This T cell receptor (beta chain) was documented in a study of T cell responses to AZD1222 COVID-19 vaccine (dated by TCRdb to the early 2020s). At the level of the whole study: AZD1222 recipients given second doses at about 4 weeks or at about 12 weeks were pooled, since spike-specific TCR depth and breadth were not found to differ between the two schedules. A total of 230 to 250 trial participants underwent TCR sequencing, of whom approximately 210 received two doses of AZD1222 and some 26 received two doses of the MenACWY control vaccine. Trial participants were enrolled into age subgroups of 18-55, 56-69 and 70-plus years, which contained around 150, 28 and 57 TCR-sequenced participants, respectively.

The time point label of this sample denotes: baseline before first vaccination. The vaccinee samples were drawn from two UK trials, COV001 and COV002, one of which was a single-blind randomized controlled phase 2/3 trial testing AZD1222 (ChAdOx1 nCoV-19) in healthy adults. For TCRbeta chain sequencing, PBMC samples from trial participants were taken at day 0 and at day 28 after the second dose. Results the study describes overall, beyond this receptor: Spike-specific TCR breadth and depth rose significantly after two AZD1222 doses compared with day 0 and with MenACWY recipients. Only six AZD1222 recipients were SARS-CoV-2 seropositive at baseline, limiting conclusions about previously exposed vaccinees. Because no day 14 peak-response samples were available, repertoires were characterized only after the peak T cell response. The 56-69-year group was small, and its depth increase did not reach significance, likely because of low power. Participants were mostly white British, with more females than males. The authors suggested clonal diversity may have been underestimated. Reportedly, almost half of the unique spike-specific TCRs recognized epitopes lying outside the regions that are mutated in the B.1.351 and B.1.1.7 variants. The vaccine-associated CD4 TCRs covered the entire spike protein, and the dominant responses fell in regions 160-218 and 743-854.

The CDR3 sequence holds 14 residues, the cysteine and phenylalanine included. CDR3 DNA is the only sequence kept; it has 42 bases, read in frame from the first base. V drops 2 bases and J drops 2 bases, leaving 10 bases in between. The germline V gene (reference sequence) sets CDR1 to LNHDA and CDR2 to SQIVND. The CDR3 regions of human TCRbeta chains were analyzed by immunosequencing. Under the source paper's analysis protocol: Repertoire TCRs were checked for matches against a reference library of SARS-CoV-2-specific TCRs that had been generated using the MIRA antigen-specificity platform. Breadth was defined as the fraction of unique TCRs that were SARS-CoV-2-associated, and depth was defined as the fraction of total T cells that were SARS-CoV-2-associated. Each spike-specific TCR was assigned to its reactive spike region and to a CD4 or CD8 class using the MIRA data. Log10-transformed breadth and depth values were compared by one-way ANOVA with Sidak's multiple comparisons tests. TCRdb mirrors the immuneACCESS table, restricted to in-frame sequences. Some clones are absent from its copies; in checked studies, under half trace to an unresolved V gene, and the reason for the others is unknown. The D gene and trimming were derived from the DNA, and the V and J assignments and clone size from that table. The sample contains some 100,000 clones, roughly nine tenths of them found a single time. The ten largest clones add up to over 15% of the sample.

On this clone itself: Its recognized antigen is unknown. The record has no base qualities; no much larger clone is one base away.

The chain uses TRBV19 and TRBJ2-7, with a tentative D gene TRBD2 over 5 matching bases. The sequencing used peripheral blood, collected on day 0 of AZD1222 vaccination. This TCR was sampled from an adult in good health. The CDR3 has the sequence CASSIQAGPYEQYF. In nucleotide form, the sequence is TGTGCCAGTAGTATACAGGCGGGTCCCTACGAGCAGTACTTC.